Following are 2 T cell receptor beta chains from one sample sequenced in a study of cytomegalovirus exposure and HLA in healthy donors. The PCR had 60 Vbeta and 13 Jbeta primers. Profiled with immunoSEQ multiplex PCR; TCRdb holds only in-frame clones, not every one. The data hold roughly 110,000 clones, with roughly four fifths observed a single time. What was sequenced was PBMCs. The receptor set was obtained from a man over 45 in good health and CMV-seronegative.

The chain recombines TRBV7-2 with TRBJ2-3; 12 bases agree with TRBD2. Trimming removed 4 bases from V and 2 bases from J; junction bases left unmatched: 4. The CDR3 consists of 16 residues. The V gene's germline CDR1 is SGHTA and CDR2 FQGNSA. The CDR3 sequence: CASSSGLAGNTDTQYF. As DNA, the CDR3 is TGTGCCAGCAGCTCCGGACTAGCGGGGAACACAGATACGCAGTATTTT.

This chain links TRBV25-1 with TRBJ1-1; D is uncertain. The CDR3 totals 15 residues. CDR1 is MGHDK and CDR2 is SYGVNS in the germline V gene. V was clipped by 1 base and J by 5 bases, with 14 bases between them. The CDR3 reads CASSELSEPRTEAFF. The CDR3 DNA reads TGTGCCAGCAGTGAATTAAGCGAGCCGCGGACTGAAGCTTTCTTT. Supplemented by reference TRBV25-1 and TRBJ1-1, the full variable domain reads EADIYQTPRYLVIGTGKKITLECSQTMGHDKMYWYQQDPGMELHLIHYSYGVNSTEKGDLSSESTVSRIRTEHFPLTLESARPSHTSQYLCASSELSEPRTEAFFGQGTRLTVV.